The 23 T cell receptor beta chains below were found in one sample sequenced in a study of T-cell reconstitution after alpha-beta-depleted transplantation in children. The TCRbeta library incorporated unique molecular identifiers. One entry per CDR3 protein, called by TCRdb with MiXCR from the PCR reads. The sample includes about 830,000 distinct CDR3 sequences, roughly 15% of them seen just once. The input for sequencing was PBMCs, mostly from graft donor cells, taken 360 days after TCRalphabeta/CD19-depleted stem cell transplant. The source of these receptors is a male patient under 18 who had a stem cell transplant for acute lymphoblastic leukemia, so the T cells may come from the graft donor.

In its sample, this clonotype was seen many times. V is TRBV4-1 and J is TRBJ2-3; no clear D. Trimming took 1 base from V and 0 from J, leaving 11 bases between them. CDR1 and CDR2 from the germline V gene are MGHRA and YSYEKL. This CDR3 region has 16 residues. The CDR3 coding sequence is TGCGCCAGCAGCCAAGGATCGAGCAGTAGCACAGATACGCAGTATTTT. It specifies CASSQGSSSSTDTQYF.

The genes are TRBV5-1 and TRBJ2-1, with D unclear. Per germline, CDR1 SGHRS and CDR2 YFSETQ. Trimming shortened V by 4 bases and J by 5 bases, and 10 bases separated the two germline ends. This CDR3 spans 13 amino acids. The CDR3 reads CASSIFTHNEQFF. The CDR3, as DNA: TGCGCCAGCAGCATATTTACCCACAATGAGCAGTTCTTC.

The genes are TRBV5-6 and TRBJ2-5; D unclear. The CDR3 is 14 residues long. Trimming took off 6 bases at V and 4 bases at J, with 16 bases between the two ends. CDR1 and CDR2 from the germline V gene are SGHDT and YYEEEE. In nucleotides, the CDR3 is TGTGCCAGCATCCCCGACATCCGGTCAGAGACCCAGTACTTC. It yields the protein CASIPDIRSETQYF.

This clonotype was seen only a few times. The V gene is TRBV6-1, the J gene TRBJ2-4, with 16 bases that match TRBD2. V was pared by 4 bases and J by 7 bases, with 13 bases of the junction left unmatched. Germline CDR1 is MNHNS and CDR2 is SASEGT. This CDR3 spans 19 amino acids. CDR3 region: CASSGPPGTSGRARNIQYF. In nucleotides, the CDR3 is TGTGCCAGCAGTGGCCCTCCCGGGACTAGCGGGAGGGCCCGGAACATTCAGTACTTC.

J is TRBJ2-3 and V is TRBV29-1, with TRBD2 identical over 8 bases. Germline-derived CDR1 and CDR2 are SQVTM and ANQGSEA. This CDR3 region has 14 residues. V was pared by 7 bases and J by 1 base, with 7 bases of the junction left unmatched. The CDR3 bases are TGCAGCGGCCGGGAGGGCCGGGGCACAGATACGCAGTATTTT. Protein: CSGREGRGTDTQYF.

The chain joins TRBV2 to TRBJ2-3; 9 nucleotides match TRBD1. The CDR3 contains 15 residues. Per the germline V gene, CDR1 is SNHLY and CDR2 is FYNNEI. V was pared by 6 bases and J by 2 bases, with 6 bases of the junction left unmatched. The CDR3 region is CASRKGQGITDTQYF. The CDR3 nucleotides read TGTGCCAGCAGGAAGGGACAGGGAATCACAGATACGCAGTATTTT.

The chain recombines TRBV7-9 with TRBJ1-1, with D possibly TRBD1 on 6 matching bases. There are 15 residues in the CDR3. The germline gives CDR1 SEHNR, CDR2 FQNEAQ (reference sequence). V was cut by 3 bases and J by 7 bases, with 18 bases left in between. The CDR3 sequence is CASSLGLGIGGEAFF. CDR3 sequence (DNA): TGTGCCAGCAGCTTGGGTCTGGGAATAGGGGGTGAAGCTTTCTTT.

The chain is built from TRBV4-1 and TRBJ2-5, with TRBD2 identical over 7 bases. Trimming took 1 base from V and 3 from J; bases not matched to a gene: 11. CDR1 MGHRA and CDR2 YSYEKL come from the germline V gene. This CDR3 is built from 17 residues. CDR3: CASSQVPAGSVKETQYF. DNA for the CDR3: TGCGCCAGCAGCCAAGTCCCAGCGGGAAGTGTTAAAGAGACCCAGTACTTC.

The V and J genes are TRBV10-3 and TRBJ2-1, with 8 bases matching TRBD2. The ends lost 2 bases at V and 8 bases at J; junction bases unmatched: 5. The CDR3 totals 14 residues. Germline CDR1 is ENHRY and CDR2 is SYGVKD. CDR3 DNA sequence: TGTGCCATCAGTGAGAGCGGGAGAAGCGATGAGCAGTTCTTC. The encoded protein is CAISESGRSDEQFF.

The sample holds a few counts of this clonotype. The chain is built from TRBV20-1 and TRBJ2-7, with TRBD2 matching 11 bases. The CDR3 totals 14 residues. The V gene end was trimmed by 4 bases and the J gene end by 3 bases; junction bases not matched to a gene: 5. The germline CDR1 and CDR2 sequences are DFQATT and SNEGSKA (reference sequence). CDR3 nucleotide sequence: TGCAGTGCTAAACCGGGACTAGCGGTCTACGAGCAGTACTTC. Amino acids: CSAKPGLAVYEQYF.

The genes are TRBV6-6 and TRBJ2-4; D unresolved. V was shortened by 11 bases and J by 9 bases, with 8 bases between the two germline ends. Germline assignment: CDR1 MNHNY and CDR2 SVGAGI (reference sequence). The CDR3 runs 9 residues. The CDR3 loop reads CASRAIQYF. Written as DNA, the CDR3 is TGTGCCTCTCGGGCCATTCAGTACTTC.

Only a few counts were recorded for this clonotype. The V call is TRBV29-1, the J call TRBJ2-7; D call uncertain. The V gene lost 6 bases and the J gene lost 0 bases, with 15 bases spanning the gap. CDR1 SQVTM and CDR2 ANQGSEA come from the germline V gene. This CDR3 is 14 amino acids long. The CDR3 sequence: CSVDVIGSSYEQYF. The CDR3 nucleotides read TGCAGCGTCGACGTGATTGGGTCCTCCTACGAGCAGTACTTC.

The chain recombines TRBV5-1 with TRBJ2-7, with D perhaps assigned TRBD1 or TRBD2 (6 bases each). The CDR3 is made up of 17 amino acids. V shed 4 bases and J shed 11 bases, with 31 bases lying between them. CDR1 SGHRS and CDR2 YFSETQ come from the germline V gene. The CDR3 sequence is CASSRTSGTGALRDEYF. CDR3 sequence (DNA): TGCGCCAGCAGCCGAACCTCCGGGACGGGGGCCCTACGAGACGAGTACTTC.

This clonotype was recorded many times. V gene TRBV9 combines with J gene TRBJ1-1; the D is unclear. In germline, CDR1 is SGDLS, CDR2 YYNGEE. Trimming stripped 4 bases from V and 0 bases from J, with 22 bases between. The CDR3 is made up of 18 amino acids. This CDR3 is CASSIRPMGPFLNTEAFF. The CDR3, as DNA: TGTGCCAGCAGCATCCGTCCGATGGGTCCATTCTTGAACACTGAAGCTTTCTTT.

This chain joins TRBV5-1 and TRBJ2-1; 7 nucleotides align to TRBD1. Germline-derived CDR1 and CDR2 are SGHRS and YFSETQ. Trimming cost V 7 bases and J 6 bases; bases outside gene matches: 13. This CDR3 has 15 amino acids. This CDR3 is CASASTGDGFNEQFF. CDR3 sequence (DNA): TGCGCCAGCGCATCCACAGGGGACGGGTTCAATGAGCAGTTCTTC.

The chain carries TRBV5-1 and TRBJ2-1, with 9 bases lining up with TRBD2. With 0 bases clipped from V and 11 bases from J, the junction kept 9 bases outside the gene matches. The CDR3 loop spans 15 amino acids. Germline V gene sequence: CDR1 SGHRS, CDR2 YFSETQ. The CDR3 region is CASSLGGLAPSKQFF. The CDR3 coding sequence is TGCGCCAGCAGCTTGGGGGGACTAGCCCCCTCGAAGCAGTTCTTC.

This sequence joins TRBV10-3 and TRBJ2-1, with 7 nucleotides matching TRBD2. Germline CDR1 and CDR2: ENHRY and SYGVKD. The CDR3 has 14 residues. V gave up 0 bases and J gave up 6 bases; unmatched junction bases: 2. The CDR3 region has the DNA TGTGCCATCAGTGAGTCATCTAGCGGCAATGAGCAGTTCTTC. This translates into CAISESSSGNEQFF.

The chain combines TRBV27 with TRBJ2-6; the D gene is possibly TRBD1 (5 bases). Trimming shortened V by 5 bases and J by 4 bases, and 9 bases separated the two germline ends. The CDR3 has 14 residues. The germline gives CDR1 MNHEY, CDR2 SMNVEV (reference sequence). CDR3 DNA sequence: TGTGCCAGCAGTATTCGGACAGGGGCCAACGTCCTGACTTTC. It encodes CASSIRTGANVLTF.

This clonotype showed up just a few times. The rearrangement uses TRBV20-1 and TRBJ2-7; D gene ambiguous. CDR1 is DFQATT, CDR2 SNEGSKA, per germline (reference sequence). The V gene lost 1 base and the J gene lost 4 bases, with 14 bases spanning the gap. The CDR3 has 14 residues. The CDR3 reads CSARVGPETYEQYF. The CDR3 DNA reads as TGCAGTGCTAGAGTCGGGCCCGAGACATACGAGCAGTACTTC.

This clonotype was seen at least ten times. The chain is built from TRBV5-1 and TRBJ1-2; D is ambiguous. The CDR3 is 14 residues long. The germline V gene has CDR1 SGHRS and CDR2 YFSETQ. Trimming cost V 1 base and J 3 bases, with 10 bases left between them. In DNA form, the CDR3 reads TGCGCCAGCAGCTTGTCTTGGGGAGACTATGGCTACACCTTC. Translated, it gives CASSLSWGDYGYTF. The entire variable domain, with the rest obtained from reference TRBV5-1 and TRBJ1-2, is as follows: KAGVTQTPRYLIKTRGQQVTLSCSPISGHRSVSWYQQTPGQGLQFLFEYFSETQRNKGNFPGRFSGRQFSNSRSEMNVSTLELGDSALYLCASSLSWGDYGYTFGSGTRLTVV.

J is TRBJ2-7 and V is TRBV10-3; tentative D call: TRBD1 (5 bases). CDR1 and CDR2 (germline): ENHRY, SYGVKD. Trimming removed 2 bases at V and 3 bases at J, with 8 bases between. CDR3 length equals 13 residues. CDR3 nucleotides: TGTGCCATCAGTGAGGCAGGGAACTACGAGCAGTACTTC. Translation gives CAISEAGNYEQYF.

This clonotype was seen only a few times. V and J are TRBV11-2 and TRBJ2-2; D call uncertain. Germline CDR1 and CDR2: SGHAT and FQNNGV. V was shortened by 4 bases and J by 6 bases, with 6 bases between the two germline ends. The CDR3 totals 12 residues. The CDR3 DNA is TGTGCCAGCAGCTCCCCCCCCGGGGAGCTGTTTTTT. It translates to CASSSPPGELFF.

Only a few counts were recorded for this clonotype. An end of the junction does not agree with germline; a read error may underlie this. The CDR3 reads CASSPRAVF. DNA of the CDR3: TGCGCCAGCAGCCCCCGGGCGGTTTTC. This chain links TRBV5-1 with TRBJ2-1; D is ambiguous. Germline CDR1 SGHRS, CDR2 YFSETQ. The CDR3 is made up of 9 amino acids. Full variable domain (outside the CDR3, taken from reference TRBV5-1 and TRBJ2-1): KAGVTQTPRYLIKTRGQQVTLSCSPISGHRSVSWYQQTPGQGLQFLFEYFSETQRNKGNFPGRFSGRQFSNSRSEMNVSTLELGDSALYLCASSPRAVFGPGTRLTVL.